A single sample gave rise to the 16 T cell receptor beta chains below, sequenced in a study of CD8 T cells in ankylosing spondylitis. Study-wide findings and caveats: The study identified a TCR beta motif of several highly homologous variants that appeared characteristic of ankylosing spondylitis blood.

Their antigens remain unidentified. TCRdb analysed the 5' RACE reads with MiXCR anew, one entry per CDR3 protein. The sample lists more than 650,000 distinct CDR3 sequences; 10% to 15% were seen once. Source material: blood, either unsorted or a sorted T cell fraction (not recorded which). The receptors were sampled from a male donor with ankylosing spondylitis.

The V and J genes are TRBV24-1 and TRBJ2-3; a weak D match, TRBD1 (8 bases). This CDR3 has 19 residues. Trimming removed 5 bases at V and 3 bases at J, with 26 bases between. Germline-derived CDR1 and CDR2 are KGHDR and SFDVKD. Here the CDR3 reads CATSVPDRVTGGSTDTQYF. The CDR3 DNA sequence: TGTGCCACCAGTGTTCCGGACAGGGTAACGGGGGGCTCAACAGATACGCAGTATTTT.

The chain is built from TRBV20-1 and TRBJ2-7, with a tentative D call TRBD1 (6 bases). CDR3 length: 12 amino acids. Looked up from germline, CDR1 is DFQATT and CDR2 is SNEGSKA (reference sequence). Trimming shortened V by 5 bases and J by 5 bases, and 13 bases separated the two germline ends. CDR3: CSARQGTHEQYF. CDR3 nucleotide sequence: TGCAGTGCTCGGCAGGGGACCCACGAGCAGTACTTC.

J is TRBJ1-5 and V is TRBV4-2; D might be TRBD1 (5 bases). V was trimmed by 1 base and J by 0 bases, leaving 13 bases between them. The CDR3 loop spans 17 amino acids. Germline V CDR1 and CDR2: LGHNA, YNFKEQ. CDR3 protein: CASSQGGTGYSNQPQHF. The CDR3 nucleotides read TGTGCCAGCAGCCAAGGTGGGACCGGCTATAGCAATCAGCCCCAGCATTTT.

This clonotype has just a few counts. CDR3 in DNA: TGTGCCAGCAGTTTAGCCTACACGAACACTGAAGCTTTCTTT. Translating gives CASSLAYTNTEAFF. This chain joins TRBV12-3 or TRBV12-4 and TRBJ1-1; D not resolved. V was clipped by 0 bases and J by 1 base, with 6 bases between them. The CDR3 runs 14 residues.

There are a few counts of this clonotype. This chain connects TRBV6-6 to TRBJ2-3; 7 bases are a match to TRBD1. The CDR3 length is 13 residues. From germline, CDR1 is MNHNY and CDR2 SVGAGI (reference sequence). J lost 3 bases, V lost 10 bases, and 7 bases had no gene match. CDR3 DNA: TGTGCCAACTCAGGGGGTGGGACAGATACGCAGTATTTT. As protein: CANSGGGTDTQYF.

This clonotype was seen a few times. The rearrangement joins TRBV12-5 to TRBJ2-1, with D unclear. CDR1 LGHNT and CDR2 FRNRAP come from the germline V gene. V was pared by 7 bases and J by 3 bases, with 7 bases between. CDR3 length: 12 residues. CDR3 DNA: TGTGCTAGTGCCATCGACTACAATGAGCAGTTCTTC. This sequence encodes CASAIDYNEQFF.

This clonotype showed up just a few times. The J gene is TRBJ1-1, the V gene TRBV20-1; D is perhaps TRBD1 (5 bases). The V gene lost 3 bases and the J gene lost 0 bases, with 14 bases spanning the gap. Germline CDR1 reads DFQATT; CDR2 reads SNEGSKA (reference sequence). The CDR3 is 15 residues long. The CDR3 loop is CSASTLGQMNTEAFF. The DNA of the CDR3 is TGCAGTGCTAGCACATTGGGGCAGATGAACACTGAAGCTTTCTTT.

This clonotype was detected only a few times. The CDR3 loop reads CASSVHRTGELFF. The CDR3 DNA reads as TGCGCCAGCAGCGTACACAGAACCGGGGAGCTGTTTTTT. The gene calls are TRBV5-1 and TRBJ2-2; D remains unclear. Germline lookup yields CDR1 SGHRS and CDR2 YFSETQ. Trimming took off 4 bases at V and 5 bases at J, with 9 bases between the two ends. The CDR3 covers 13 residues.

This clonotype was counted between two and nine times. The chain carries TRBV6-5 and TRBJ1-2; D uncertain. This CDR3 has 14 residues. The germline CDR1 and CDR2 sequences are MNHEY and SVGAGI. V shed 0 bases and J shed 4 bases, with 9 bases lying between them. The CDR3 bases are TGTGCCAGCAGTTACTCGGCAAAGCTCTATGGCTACACCTTC. Amino acid sequence: CASSYSAKLYGYTF.

The table lists this clonotype with a few counts. The chain is built from TRBV11-2 and TRBJ2-3, with 7 bases identical to TRBD1. Trimming removed 1 base from V and 1 base from J; junction bases left unmatched: 5. Per germline, CDR1 SGHAT and CDR2 FQNNGV. CDR3 length: 16 amino acids. Here the CDR3 reads CASSLAHRGGTDTQYF. The CDR3 DNA sequence: TGTGCCAGCAGCTTAGCCCACAGGGGAGGCACAGATACGCAGTATTTT. Full variable domain (rest looked up from reference TRBV11-2 and TRBJ2-3): EAGVAQSPRYKIIEKRQSVAFWCNPISGHATLYWYQQILGQGPKLLIQFQNNGVVDDSQLPKDRFSAERLKGVDSTLKIQPAKLEDSAVYLCASSLAHRGGTDTQYFGPGTRLTVL.

The genes are TRBV4-3 and TRBJ2-7; D perhaps matches TRBD2 (5 bases). V was trimmed by 1 base and J by 7 bases, leaving 11 bases between them. This CDR3 region has 13 residues. Germline values: CDR1 LGHNA, CDR2 YSLEER. The CDR3 DNA reads as TGCGCCAGCAGCCAAGTCCCTTCGGGAGAGCAGTACTTC. Protein product: CASSQVPSGEQYF.

This clonotype came up many times. The chain uses TRBV5-1 and TRBJ1-2, with TRBD1 as a possible D gene (6 bases). Trimming left V 1 base short and J 8 bases short, with 21 bases between. Germline V gene sequence: CDR1 SGHRS, CDR2 YFSETQ. The length of the CDR3 is 16 residues. The CDR3 protein is CASSLTGQRSIWGYTF. The CDR3 DNA reads TGCGCCAGCAGCTTGACAGGACAGCGCTCTATCTGGGGCTACACCTTC.

This clonotype was counted only a few times. This rearrangement joins TRBV4-3 to TRBJ2-1; 8 positions agree with TRBD1. The CDR3 is made up of 13 amino acids. Germline CDR1 and CDR2: LGHNA and YSLEER. After removal of 4 bases from V and 16 bases from J, the junction contained 12 bases not matched to a gene. The CDR3 here is CASSPQFGTGFFF. CDR3 DNA: TGCGCCAGCAGCCCCCAGTTCGGGACAGGCTTCTTCTTC.

This chain links TRBV20-1 with TRBJ2-7, with TRBD2 identical over 10 bases. Germline-derived CDR1 and CDR2 are DFQATT and SNEGSKA (reference sequence). After removal of 6 bases from V and 3 bases from J, the junction contained 8 bases not matched to a gene. CDR3 length: 14 amino acids. CDR3 in amino acids: CSAMIAGGSYEQYF. CDR3 DNA: TGCAGTGCGATGATAGCGGGGGGTAGCTACGAGCAGTACTTC.

The gene calls are TRBV3-1 and TRBJ2-1, with a possible D match to TRBD2 (7 bases). CDR3 length equals 13 residues. Trimming removed 4 bases from V and 10 bases from J, with 14 bases in between. Germline assignment: CDR1 LGHDT and CDR2 YNNKEL (reference sequence). The CDR3 region has the DNA TGTGCCAGCAGCCTCCTAGGGGGGGAAGAGCAGTTCTTC. Encoded protein: CASSLLGGEEQFF.

The chain is built from TRBV7-2 and TRBJ1-2; no clear D. Germline lookup yields CDR1 SGHTA and CDR2 FQGNSA. V gave up 1 base and J gave up 10 bases, with 16 bases separating them. This CDR3 comprises 14 residues. The CDR3 sequence is CASSLGNLRRPYTF. Here the CDR3 DNA reads TGTGCCAGCAGCTTAGGCAACCTCAGACGTCCCTACACCTTC.